The text below deals with one T cell receptor (beta chain). Its antigen has not been determined. Nothing much larger sits one base from this clone, and base qualities are not available. Each PCR received spiked-in synthetic TCR analog templates so that absolute template abundance could be estimated from read counts. The immunoSEQ assay used bias-controlled V and J gene primers to amplify TCRbeta CDR3 regions from genomic DNA. Sequencing of rearranged TCRbeta segments was performed at approximately 20X coverage. Per the source publication's procedure: Clustering was used to correct sequencing errors, and CDR3s were annotated against IMGT so that V, D and J genes could be assigned. Downstream analyses used only productive TCRbeta rearrangements and left out out-of-frame or stop-codon sequences. Clonality was calculated as one minus the Shannon entropy normalized by the log of the number of unique productive sequences. Clones differing between time points or between blood and tumor were identified using Fisher's exact test with Benjamini-Hochberg correction, with an adjusted p below 0.01 applied as the threshold. Drawn from immuneACCESS, this table holds only the in-frame rearrangements with V and J called that TCRdb kept. Clones are partly lost; checked studies trace under half to an unresolved V gene and leave the rest unexplained. V and J calls plus clone size are reproduced from that table; the DNA served to infer D and trimming. The sample table lists roughly 120,000 clones, approximately 89% of them with a count of one. The ten top clones hold around 4% of the sample.

V is cut back by 5 bases and J by 7 bases, with 15 bases in the junction unmatched. The germline V gene (reference sequence) provides CDR1 LNHNV and CDR2 YYDKDF. The CDR3 covers 17 residues, taking in both the cysteine and the phenylalanine. Only CDR3 DNA remains: 51 bases, in frame from the first base. This specimen belongs to a study of PD-L1 blockade in urothelial cancer (dated by TCRdb to about 2017). Broadly, across the study: Therapy was started in the mid-2010s for all patients, and atezolizumab 1,200 mg was administered intravenously every 3 weeks. Eight to ten patients achieved durable clinical benefit and around 19 did not. Durable clinical benefit meant progression-free survival longer than 6 months, and TCR features were also tested against progression-free and overall survival. Blood samples were analyzed 3 weeks after the start of treatment (second dose) and 6 weeks after the start of treatment. The study was an exploratory multi-omic analysis of somatic, immune and clinical correlates of response to PD-L1 blockade with atezolizumab in urothelial cancer. Some 30 patients had pretreatment blood TCR-seq, some 24 had at least one posttreatment blood collection, and some 24 had tumor TCR-seq. Twenty-five of 29 patients were identified as males with urothelial cancer of bladder origin, and a prior smoking history was reported by 18 of 29 patients. In the same patients who had TCR sequencing, pretreatment tumors also underwent whole exome sequencing and RNA sequencing. Blood samples yielded a median of about 150,000 T cells and approximately 83,000 unique TCRs, with median clonality 0.080. An ECOG performance status of 0 or 1 was recorded for the patients, and 0 to 3 prior chemotherapy regimens had been received by the patients. Pretreatment tumor samples, along with matched peripheral blood collected serially before and after atezolizumab treatment, underwent TCR sequencing. The investigation overall reported the following: Improved progression-free and overall survival was associated with having pretreatment peripheral blood TCR clonality below the median. Greater expansion of tumor-associated TCR clones in peripheral blood 3 weeks after the start of treatment was observed in patients with durable benefit (n of about 21, p = 0.022). Because of the small sample size (n ≈ 31) and the many exploratory analyses performed, the results are intended to be regarded as hypothesis-generating.

The meaning of the sample's time point label: peripheral blood 6 weeks after treatment start. A total of some 30 patients with locally advanced or metastatic urothelial carcinoma, treated at Memorial Sloan Kettering on a trial protocol, made up the cohort. Peripheral blood mononuclear cells were collected pretreatment and during treatment, with between 1 and 8 total time points obtained per patient. The Qiagen DNeasy Blood extraction kit was used to purify genomic DNA from total PBMCs and tumor samples. PBMCs were collected pretreatment and during treatment, and were isolated and stored as previously described.

The chain is encoded by TRBV15 joined to TRBJ2-1, with 9 middle bases fitting TRBD2. The origin of this receptor is a man in his sixties with urothelial cancer. The specimen comprised PBMCs, sampled around atezolizumab (anti-PD-L1) treatment. The CDR3 in this case is CATSSIISGSLWNEQFF. The nucleotide sequence is TGTGCCACCAGCTCCATCATTAGCGGGAGCCTTTGGAATGAGCAGTTCTTC.